This T cell receptor (beta chain) was sequenced in a study of spatial heterogeneity in lung cancer. For the study at large: The library had UMIs, and each TCR and UMI pair averaged more than ten raw reads.

On each TCR cDNA molecule, a unique molecular identifier was present. One entry per CDR3 protein, called by TCRdb with MiXCR from the 5' RACE reads. The sample contains 20,000 to 25,000 distinct CDR3 sequences, approximately 7.2% of which appear only once. Documented time point: sample taken at primary tumor resection. Whole RNA, isolated from tumor, nontumor lung or frozen PBMC, was sequenced without prior sorting. There were 72 donors, all of them untreated patients with early-stage non-small cell lung cancer. Deletions cut 0 bases from V and 5 bases from J, with 14 bases between. The length of the CDR3 is 16 residues. CDR1 and CDR2 from the germline V gene are LGHDT and YNNKEL (reference sequence). With regard to this clonotype: Its target is not known.

Study-level results: Follow-up blood showed ubiquitous expanded tumor TCRs less than blood at resection did.

Specimen: PBMCs, collected at surgery. The chain has TRBV3-1 and TRBJ1-3, with D unclear. The receptor was derived from a male donor with early-stage non-small cell lung cancer. This CDR3 is CASSQDRTRFRNTIYF. The CDR3, as DNA: TGTGCCAGCAGCCAAGACAGGACTCGGTTCAGAAACACCATATATTTT.